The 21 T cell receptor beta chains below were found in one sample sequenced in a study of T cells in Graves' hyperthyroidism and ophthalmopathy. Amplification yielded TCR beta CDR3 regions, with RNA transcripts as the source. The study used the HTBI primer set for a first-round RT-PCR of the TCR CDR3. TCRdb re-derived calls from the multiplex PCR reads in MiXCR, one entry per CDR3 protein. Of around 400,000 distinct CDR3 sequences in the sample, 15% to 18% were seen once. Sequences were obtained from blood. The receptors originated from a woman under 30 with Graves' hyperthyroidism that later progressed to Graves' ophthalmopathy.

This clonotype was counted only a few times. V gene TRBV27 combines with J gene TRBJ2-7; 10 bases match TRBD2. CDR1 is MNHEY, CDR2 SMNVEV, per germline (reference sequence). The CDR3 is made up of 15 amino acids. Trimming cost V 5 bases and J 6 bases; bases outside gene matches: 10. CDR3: CASSPHIAGGSEQYF. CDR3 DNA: TGTGCCAGCAGTCCACACATAGCGGGAGGAAGCGAGCAGTACTTC.

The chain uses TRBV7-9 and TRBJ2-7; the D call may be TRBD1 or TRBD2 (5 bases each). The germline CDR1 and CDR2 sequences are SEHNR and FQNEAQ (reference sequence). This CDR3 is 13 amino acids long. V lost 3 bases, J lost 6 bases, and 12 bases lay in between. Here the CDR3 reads CASSFEGLSEQYF. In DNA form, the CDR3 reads TGTGCCAGCAGCTTCGAGGGGCTAAGCGAGCAGTACTTC.

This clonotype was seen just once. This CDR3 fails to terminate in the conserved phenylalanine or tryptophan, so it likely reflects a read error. CDR3 DNA: TGCAGGGCTGGGAGCGGGAGGGACCCCCTTCAAGAGACCCAGTACTCC. Its protein is CRAGSGRDPLQETQYS. The genes are TRBV20-1 and TRBJ2-5; 10 bases agree with TRBD2. This CDR3 has 16 residues. Germline assignment: CDR1 DFQATT and CDR2 SNEGSKA (reference sequence).

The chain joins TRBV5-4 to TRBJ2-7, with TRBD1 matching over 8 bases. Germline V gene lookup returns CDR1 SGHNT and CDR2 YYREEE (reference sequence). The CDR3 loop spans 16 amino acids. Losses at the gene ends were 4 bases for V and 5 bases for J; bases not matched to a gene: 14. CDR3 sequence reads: CASSPRPGGVAHEQYF. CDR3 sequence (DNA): TGTGCCAGCAGCCCTAGGCCAGGGGGCGTTGCCCACGAGCAGTACTTC.

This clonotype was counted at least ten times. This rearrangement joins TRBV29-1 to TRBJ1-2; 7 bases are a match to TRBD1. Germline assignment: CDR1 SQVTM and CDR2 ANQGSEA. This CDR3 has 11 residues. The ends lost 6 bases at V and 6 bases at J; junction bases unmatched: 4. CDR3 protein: CSVDRVDGYTF. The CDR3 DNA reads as TGCAGCGTAGACAGGGTAGATGGCTACACCTTC.

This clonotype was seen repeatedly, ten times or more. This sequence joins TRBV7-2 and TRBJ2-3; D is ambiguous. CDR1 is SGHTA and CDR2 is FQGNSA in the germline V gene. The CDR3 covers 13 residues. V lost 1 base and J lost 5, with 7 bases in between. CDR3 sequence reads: CASSLEVGDTQYF. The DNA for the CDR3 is TGTGCCAGCAGCTTAGAGGTCGGAGATACGCAGTATTTT.

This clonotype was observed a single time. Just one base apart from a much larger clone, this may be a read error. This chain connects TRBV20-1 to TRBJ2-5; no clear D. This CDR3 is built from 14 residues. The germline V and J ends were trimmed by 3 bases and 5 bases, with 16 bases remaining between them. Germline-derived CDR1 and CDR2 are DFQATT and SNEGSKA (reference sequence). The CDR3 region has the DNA TGCAGTGCTAGCGACGCGGTCTACCGTGAGACCCAGTACTTC. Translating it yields CSASDAVYRETQYF.

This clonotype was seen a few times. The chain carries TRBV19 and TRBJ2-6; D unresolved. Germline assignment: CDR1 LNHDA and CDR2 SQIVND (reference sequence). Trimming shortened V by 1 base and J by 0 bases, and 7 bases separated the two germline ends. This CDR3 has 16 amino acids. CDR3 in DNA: TGTGCCAGTAGTATAGGTTCGCACTCTGGGGCCAACGTCCTGACTTTC. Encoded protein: CASSIGSHSGANVLTF.

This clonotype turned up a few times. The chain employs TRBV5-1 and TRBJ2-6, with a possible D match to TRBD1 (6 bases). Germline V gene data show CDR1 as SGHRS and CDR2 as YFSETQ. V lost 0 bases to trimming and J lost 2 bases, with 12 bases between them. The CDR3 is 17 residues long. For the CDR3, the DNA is TGCGCCAGCAGCTTGGATGCAGGGGTGCCTGGGGCCAACGTCCTGACTTTC. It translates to CASSLDAGVPGANVLTF.

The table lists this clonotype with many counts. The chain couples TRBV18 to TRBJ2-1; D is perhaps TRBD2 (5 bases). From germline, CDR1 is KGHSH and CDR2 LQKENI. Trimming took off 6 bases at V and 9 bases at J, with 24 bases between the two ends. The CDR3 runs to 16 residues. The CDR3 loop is CASSPWSSRELGEQFF. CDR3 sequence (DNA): TGTGCCAGCTCCCCATGGAGTTCCCGGGAACTTGGTGAGCAGTTCTTC.

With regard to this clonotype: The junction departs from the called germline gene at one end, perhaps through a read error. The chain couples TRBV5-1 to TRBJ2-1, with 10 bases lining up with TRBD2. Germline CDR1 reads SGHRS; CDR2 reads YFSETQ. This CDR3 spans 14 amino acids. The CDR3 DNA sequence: TGCGCCAGCAGCTTACCAGCGGGAGGGAATGATCAGTTCTTC. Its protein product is CASSLPAGGNDQFF. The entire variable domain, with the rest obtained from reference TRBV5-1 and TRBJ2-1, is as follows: KAGVTQTPRYLIKTRGQQVTLSCSPISGHRSVSWYQQTPGQGLQFLFEYFSETQRNKGNFPGRFSGRQFSNSRSEMNVSTLELGDSALYLCASSLPAGGNDQFFGPGTRLTVL.

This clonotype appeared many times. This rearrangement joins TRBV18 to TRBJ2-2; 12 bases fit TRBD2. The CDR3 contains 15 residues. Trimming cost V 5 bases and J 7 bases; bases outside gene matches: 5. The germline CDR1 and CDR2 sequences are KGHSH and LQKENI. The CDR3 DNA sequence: TGTGCCAGCTCAAGACTAGCGGGAGATATCGGGGAGCTGTTTTTT. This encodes CASSRLAGDIGELFF.

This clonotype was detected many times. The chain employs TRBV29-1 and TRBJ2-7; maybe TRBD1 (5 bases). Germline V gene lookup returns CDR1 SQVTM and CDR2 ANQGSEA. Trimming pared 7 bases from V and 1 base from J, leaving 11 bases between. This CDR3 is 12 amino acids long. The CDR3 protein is CSAWGGSYEQYF. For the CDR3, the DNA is TGCAGCGCTTGGGGCGGATCCTACGAGCAGTACTTC.

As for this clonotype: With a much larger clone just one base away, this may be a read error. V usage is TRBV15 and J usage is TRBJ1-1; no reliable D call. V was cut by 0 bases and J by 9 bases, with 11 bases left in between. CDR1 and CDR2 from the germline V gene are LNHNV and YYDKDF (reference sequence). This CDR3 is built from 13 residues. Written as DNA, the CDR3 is TGTGCCACCAGCAGAGATCCGCTTCCCCAAGCTTTCTTT. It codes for CATSRDPLPQAFF.

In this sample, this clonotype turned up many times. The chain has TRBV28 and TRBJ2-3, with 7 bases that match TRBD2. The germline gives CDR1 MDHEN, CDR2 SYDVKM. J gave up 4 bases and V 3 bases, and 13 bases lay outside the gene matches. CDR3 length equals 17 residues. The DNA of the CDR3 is TGTGCCAGCAGTTTCCCCCCCAGGGCGGGAGTCGCAGATACGCAGTATTTT. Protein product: CASSFPPRAGVADTQYF.

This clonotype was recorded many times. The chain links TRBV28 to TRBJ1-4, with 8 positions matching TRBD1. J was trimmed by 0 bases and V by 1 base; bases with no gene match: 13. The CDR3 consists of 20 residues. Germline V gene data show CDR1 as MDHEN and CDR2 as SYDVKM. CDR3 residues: CASSLSLTRDRKPTNEKLFF. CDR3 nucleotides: TGTGCCAGCAGTTTATCCCTGACCCGGGACAGGAAACCAACTAATGAAAAACTGTTTTTT.

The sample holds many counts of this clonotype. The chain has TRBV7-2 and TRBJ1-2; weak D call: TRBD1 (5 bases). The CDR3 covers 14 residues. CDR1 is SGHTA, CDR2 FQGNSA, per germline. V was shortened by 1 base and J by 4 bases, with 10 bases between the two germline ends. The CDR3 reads CASSLGPGIYGYTF. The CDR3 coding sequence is TGTGCCAGCAGCTTAGGCCCAGGGATCTATGGCTACACCTTC.

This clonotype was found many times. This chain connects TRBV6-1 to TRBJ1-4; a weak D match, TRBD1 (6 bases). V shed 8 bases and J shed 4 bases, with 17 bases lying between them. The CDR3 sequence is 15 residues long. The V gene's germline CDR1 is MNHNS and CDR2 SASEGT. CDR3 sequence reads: CASGDGTRLNEKLFF. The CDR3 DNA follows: TGTGCCAGCGGCGATGGGACACGGCTTAATGAAAAACTGTTTTTT.

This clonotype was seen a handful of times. CDR3 sequence (DNA): TGCGCCAGCAGAGGAAGTGGTAAACAAGGATGGGAGACCCAGTACTTC. It specifies CASRGSGKQGWETQYF. The rearrangement uses TRBV4-1 and TRBJ2-5; D is uncertain. The CDR3 has 16 residues. The ends were cut back, 6 bases at V and 5 bases at J, with 22 bases in the middle. The germline V gene encodes CDR1 MGHRA and CDR2 YSYEKL.

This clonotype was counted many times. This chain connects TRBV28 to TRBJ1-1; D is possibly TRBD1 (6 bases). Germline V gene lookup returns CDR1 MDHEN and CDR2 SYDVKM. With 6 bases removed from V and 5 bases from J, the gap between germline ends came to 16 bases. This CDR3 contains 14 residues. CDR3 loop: CASSLLGAHTEAFF. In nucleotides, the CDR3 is TGTGCCAGCAGCCTCTTGGGGGCGCATACTGAAGCTTTCTTT.

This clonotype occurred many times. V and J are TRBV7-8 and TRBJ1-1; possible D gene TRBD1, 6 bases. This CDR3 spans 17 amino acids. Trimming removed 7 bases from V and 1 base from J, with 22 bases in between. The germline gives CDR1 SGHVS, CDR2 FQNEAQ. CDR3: CASNAEGGRSRNTEAFF. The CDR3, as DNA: TGTGCCAGCAATGCAGAGGGGGGAAGGTCGCGGAACACTGAAGCTTTCTTT.